Shown below are 25 T cell receptor beta chains from a single sample sequenced in a study of blood T cell repertoires in COVID-19. Profiled with immunoSEQ multiplex PCR; TCRdb holds only in-frame clones, not every one. In the table there are 250,000 to 300,000 clones, nearly 90% of which are singletons. Input material: PBMCs or T cells enriched from blood (not recorded which). These receptors all come from a woman between 25 and 40 years old who had recovered from COVID-19.

This rearrangement joins TRBV9 to TRBJ1-2; 8 bases fit TRBD1. Germline V lookup: CDR1 SGDLS, CDR2 YYNGEE. The CDR3 is made up of 15 amino acids. V lost 0 bases to trimming and J lost 8 bases; unmatched junction nucleotides: 9. Here the CDR3 reads CASSVVPGGAEGYTF. The CDR3 DNA reads TGTGCCAGCAGCGTAGTACCAGGGGGCGCGGAGGGCTACACCTTC. Together with reference TRBV9 and TRBJ1-2, the CDR3 gives the full variable domain: DSGVTQTPKHLITATGQRVTLRCSPRSGDLSVYWYQQSLDQGLQFLIQYYNGEERAKGNILERFSAQQFPDLHSELNLSSLELGDSALYFCASSVVPGGAEGYTFGSGTRLTVV.

The CDR3 region is CASEAPLSGNQPQHF. Here the CDR3 DNA reads TGTGCCAGCGAGGCTCCTTTAAGTGGCAATCAGCCCCAGCATTTT. The chain carries TRBV2 and TRBJ1-5; D remains unclear. The CDR3 is 15 amino acids. From germline, CDR1 is SNHLY and CDR2 FYNNEI. The V gene lost 8 bases and the J gene lost 2 bases, with 16 bases spanning the gap.

This clone came up once. The V and J genes are TRBV9 and TRBJ2-3, with D possibly being TRBD2 (5 bases). Germline lookup yields CDR1 SGDLS and CDR2 YYNGEE. There are 14 residues in the CDR3. V lost 0 bases and J lost 0, with 5 bases in between. The CDR3 sequence is CASSVGLSTDTQYF. The CDR3 DNA is TGTGCCAGCAGCGTAGGACTAAGCACAGATACGCAGTATTTT.

The chain joins TRBV4-1 to TRBJ2-1, with 8 positions matching TRBD1. In germline, CDR1 is MGHRA, CDR2 YSYEKL. Germline trimming cut 4 bases from V and 7 bases from J; bases unmatched to any gene: 9. The CDR3 sequence is 15 residues long. CDR3 in amino acids: CASSLDWTGRNEQFF. The CDR3 coding sequence is TGCGCCAGCAGCCTTGATTGGACAGGGCGGAATGAGCAGTTCTTC.

CDR3 sequence reads: CASSYGGNPGEQYF. As DNA, the CDR3 is TGTGCCAGCAGTTACGGCGGGAACCCGGGGGAGCAGTACTTC. The V gene is TRBV6-5, the J gene TRBJ2-7; D may be TRBD2 (6 bases). There are 14 residues in the CDR3. Trimming stripped 2 bases from V and 7 bases from J, with 15 bases between. Germline V gives CDR1 MNHEY, CDR2 SVGAGI.

The chain has TRBV7-2 and TRBJ1-2, with D uncertain. Between the trimmed V and J ends, which lost 4 bases and 7 bases, there was a span of 25 bases. The CDR3 loop spans 17 amino acids. CDR1 and CDR2 from the germline V gene are SGHTA and FQGNSA. The DNA for the CDR3 is TGTGCCAGCAGCTCCGACTTATTCCGGGAGTTTCGATTTGGCTACACCTTC. This gives the protein CASSSDLFREFRFGYTF.

The V call is TRBV5-1, the J call TRBJ2-5; no reliable D call. The CDR3 totals 13 residues. V lost 2 bases and J 5 bases, leaving 10 bases between the germline ends. Germline lookup yields CDR1 SGHRS and CDR2 YFSETQ. Written as DNA, the CDR3 is TGCGCCAGCAGCTTCTCCCCGGAGGAGACCCAGTACTTC. This translates into CASSFSPEETQYF. The full variable domain, its missing parts supplied by reference TRBV5-1 and TRBJ2-5, is KAGVTQTPRYLIKTRGQQVTLSCSPISGHRSVSWYQQTPGQGLQFLFEYFSETQRNKGNFPGRFSGRQFSNSRSEMNVSTLELGDSALYLCASSFSPEETQYFGPGTRLLVL.

This chain connects TRBV13 to TRBJ2-7; 10 bases are a match to TRBD1. V trimming: 6 bases; J trimming: 4 bases; junction bases outside the gene matches: 0. The CDR3 length is 12 residues. Germline loops: CDR1 PRHDT, CDR2 FYEKMQ (reference sequence). CDR3: CASRDRGYEQYF. The CDR3 region has the DNA TGTGCCAGCAGGGACAGGGGGTACGAGCAGTACTTC.

The V and J genes are TRBV7-9 and TRBJ2-7; no clear D gene. This CDR3 comprises 12 residues. Germline V lookup: CDR1 SEHNR, CDR2 FQNEAQ (reference sequence). The V and J ends lost 4 bases and 7 bases respectively, with 11 bases between them. CDR3 loop: CASSWSGVEQYF. The CDR3 DNA reads TGTGCCAGCAGCTGGTCCGGAGTAGAGCAGTACTTC.

This clone appeared once. The chain couples TRBV11-3 to TRBJ1-1; 7 nucleotides agree with TRBD1. V lost 5 bases and J lost 0; bases outside the gene matches: 3. The CDR3 loop spans 14 amino acids. Germline CDR1 and CDR2: SGHNT and YENEEA. The CDR3, as DNA: TGTGCCAGCAGCCAGGGGGATATGAACACTGAAGCTTTCTTT. It translates to CASSQGDMNTEAFF.

This chain links TRBV29-1 with TRBJ2-7; 14 bases are shared with TRBD2. The J segment lost 6 bases and the V segment lost 6 bases, leaving 7 bases of the junction unmatched. The length of the CDR3 is 14 residues. The germline V gene has CDR1 SQVTM and CDR2 ANQGSEA. The chain's CDR3 is CSVAGLAGGVEQYF. CDR3 DNA sequence: TGCAGCGTCGCCGGACTAGCGGGAGGTGTCGAGCAGTACTTC.

With regard to this clone: Other DNA sequences in the sample encode the same CDR3. The genes are TRBV19 and TRBJ1-1; D unclear. Germline CDR1 and CDR2: LNHDA and SQIVND (reference sequence). Trimming cost V 3 bases and J 1 base, with 6 bases left between them. The CDR3 has 13 residues. Written as DNA, the CDR3 is TGTGCCAGTAGTATTAAGAGGAACACTGAAGCTTTCTTT. This sequence encodes CASSIKRNTEAFF.

This clone showed up just a few times. The V and J genes are TRBV5-8 and TRBJ1-5; D is perhaps TRBD1 (5 bases). This CDR3 has 17 amino acids. V dropped 4 bases and J dropped 4 bases, with 21 bases sitting between them. Germline CDR1 reads SGHTS; CDR2 reads YDEGEE. The DNA of the CDR3 is TGTGCCAGCAGCCCACCGTCATTTAGACAGCCTAATCAGCCCCAGCATTTT. Amino acid sequence: CASSPPSFRQPNQPQHF. Combining the CDR3 with reference TRBV5-8 and TRBJ1-5 gives the whole variable domain EAGVTQSPTHLIKTRGQQATLRCSPISGHTSVYWYQQALGLGLQFLLWYDEGEERNRGNFPPRFSGRQFPNYSSELNVNALELEDSALYLCASSPPSFRQPNQPQHFGDGTRLSIL.

The chain combines TRBV4-1 with TRBJ2-5; D is unresolved. CDR1 is MGHRA and CDR2 is YSYEKL in the germline V gene. The V end was cut by 1 base, the J end by 5 bases, with 11 bases between. The CDR3 contains 14 residues. The CDR3 here is CASSQGPQSETQYF. The DNA for the CDR3 is TGCGCCAGCAGCCAAGGCCCTCAAAGCGAGACCCAGTACTTC.

The CDR3 is CASSSGTTYTGELFF. Written as DNA, the CDR3 is TGCGCCAGCAGCTCCGGGACTACCTACACCGGGGAGCTGTTTTTT. The gene calls are TRBV5-1 and TRBJ2-2; 7 bases line up with TRBD2. With V trimmed by 3 bases and J by 3 bases, 5 bases remained unmatched. Per germline, CDR1 SGHRS and CDR2 YFSETQ. The CDR3 contains 15 residues.

Points on this clone: At one of its ends the junction is not consistent with the germline gene, which may arise from a read error. The chain employs TRBV11-1 and TRBJ1-2; D might be TRBD1 (5 bases). The CDR3 spans 15 residues. Germline V lookup: CDR1 SGHAT, CDR2 FQDESV (reference sequence). In DNA form, the CDR3 reads TGTGCCAGCAGCCTAGCGGGGGGACCTAACTATGGCTACACCTTC. It translates to CASSLAGGPNYGYTF.

The chain couples TRBV9 to TRBJ2-3, with D maybe TRBD1 (6 bases). The germline V gene has CDR1 SGDLS and CDR2 YYNGEE. Trimming pared 6 bases from V and 3 bases from J, leaving 14 bases between. The CDR3 totals 14 residues. The CDR3 loop is CASKQEGTTDTQYF. The CDR3 bases are TGTGCCAGCAAGCAAGAGGGGACAACAGATACGCAGTATTTT.

This rearrangement joins TRBV19 to TRBJ2-7; 9 nucleotides align to TRBD1. Germline trimming cut 6 bases from V and 5 bases from J; bases unmatched to any gene: 11. Germline CDR1 reads LNHDA; CDR2 reads SQIVND (reference sequence). This CDR3 comprises 15 residues. CDR3 sequence: CASSESGTGKDEQYF. Here the CDR3 DNA reads TGTGCCAGTAGCGAAAGCGGGACAGGGAAAGACGAGCAGTACTTC.

The rearrangement joins TRBV24-1 to TRBJ2-7; 7 nucleotides match TRBD2. The germline V gene has CDR1 KGHDR and CDR2 SFDVKD. This CDR3 spans 13 amino acids. J was trimmed by 2 bases and V by 9 bases; bases with no gene match: 6. DNA for the CDR3: TGTGCCACCCTGACTAGCAGCCCCTACGAGCAGTACTTC. It specifies CATLTSSPYEQYF.

The V call is TRBV6-5, the J call TRBJ2-7; 12 positions agree with TRBD1. With 6 bases clipped from V and 6 bases from J, the junction kept 3 bases outside the gene matches. This CDR3 spans 13 amino acids. Germline-derived CDR1 and CDR2 are MNHEY and SVGAGI. The CDR3 nucleotides read TGTGCCAGCAGCCGGGACAGGGGGCGCGAGCAGTACTTC. Protein: CASSRDRGREQYF.

This rearrangement joins TRBV7-9 to TRBJ2-4; 7 bases are shared with TRBD1. CDR1 is SEHNR and CDR2 is FQNEAQ in the germline V gene (reference sequence). CDR3 length equals 15 residues. The ends lost 4 bases at V and 8 bases at J; junction bases unmatched: 11. The CDR3 DNA is TGTGCCAGCAGCTCATACAGGGGTTCAGTAGACATTCAGTACTTC. It codes for CASSSYRGSVDIQYF.

V gene TRBV3-1 (or the pseudogene TRBV3-2) combines with J gene TRBJ2-2; no firm D call. V was clipped by 4 bases and J by 0 bases, with 3 bases between them. This CDR3 has 13 amino acids. The germline V gene encodes CDR1 LGHDT and CDR2 YNNKEL (reference sequence). The CDR3 nucleotides read TGTGCCAGCAGCCTATCGAACACCGGGGAGCTGTTTTTT. Translation gives CASSLSNTGELFF.

The chain recombines TRBV6-6 with TRBJ1-2, with D unclear. V was clipped by 0 bases and J by 4 bases, with 6 bases between them. Germline values: CDR1 MNHNY, CDR2 SVGAGI (reference sequence). This CDR3 contains 13 residues. DNA for the CDR3: TGTGCCAGCAGTTACTCGAACACCTATGGCTACACCTTC. It translates to CASSYSNTYGYTF.

The chain joins TRBV7-3 to TRBJ2-3; TRBD1 matches at 8 bases. CDR3 size: 15 residues. Germline values: CDR1 SGHTA, CDR2 FQGTGA. V lost 3 bases to trimming and J lost 4 bases; unmatched junction nucleotides: 6. This CDR3 reads CASSFDRGGADTQYF. As DNA, the CDR3 is TGTGCCAGCAGCTTTGACAGGGGCGGCGCAGATACGCAGTATTTT.

This clone has only one observation. The rearrangement links TRBV12-3 or TRBV12-4 to TRBJ1-1; D is unresolved. The germline V and J ends were trimmed by 1 base and 8 bases, with 8 bases remaining between them. The CDR3 length is 12 residues. The CDR3 nucleotides are TGTGCCAGCAGTTTAGTAGCCCCCGAAGCTTTCTTT. Amino acids: CASSLVAPEAFF.